Below, 5 T cell receptor beta chains from the same sample are listed, as sequenced in a study of blood T cell repertoires in COVID-19. The method was immunoSEQ multiplex PCR; TCRdb's version includes in-frame clones alone and lacks a portion of them. The table has roughly 190,000 clones, around 84% seen once. The sample comprised peripheral blood. The receptors here all came from a man aged 25-40 years with active or convalescent COVID-19.

The genes are TRBV7-2 and TRBJ2-2; TRBD2 matches at 10 bases. J lost 4 bases, V lost 0 bases, and 5 bases had no gene match. The CDR3 is made up of 17 amino acids. Per germline, CDR1 SGHTA and CDR2 FQGNSA. CDR3 sequence reads: CASSLAFRTSGTGELFF. For the CDR3, the DNA is TGTGCCAGCAGCTTAGCCTTCAGGACTAGCGGCACCGGGGAGCTGTTTTTT.

CDR3 sequence reads: CSVAVGTGEAFF. The DNA of the CDR3 is TGCAGCGTTGCGGTCGGGACAGGTGAAGCTTTCTTT. The chain employs TRBV29-1 and TRBJ1-1, with TRBD1 matching over 8 bases. Germline CDR1 is SQVTM and CDR2 is ANQGSEA. CDR3 length equals 12 residues. The V segment lost 4 bases and the J segment 7 bases; nucleotides outside the gene matches: 5. Full variable domain (missing parts from reference TRBV29-1 and TRBJ1-1): SAVISQKPSRDICQRGTSLTIQCQVDSQVTMMFWYRQQPGQSLTLIATANQGSEATYESGFVIDKFPISRPNLTFSTLTVSNMSPEDSSIYLCSVAVGTGEAFFGQGTRLTVV.

The chain recombines TRBV19 with TRBJ1-6; D gene unclear. The CDR3 covers 14 residues. CDR1 is LNHDA and CDR2 is SQIVND in the germline V gene (reference sequence). The V and J ends lost 5 bases and 9 bases respectively, with 14 bases between them. The CDR3: CASSLTPLGSPLHF. The CDR3 nucleotides are TGTGCCAGTAGTCTGACACCTCTGGGTTCACCCCTCCACTTT.

The rearrangement uses TRBV6-1 and TRBJ1-2; tentative D call: TRBD1 (6 bases). Germline V gives CDR1 MNHNS, CDR2 SASEGT. The CDR3 totals 16 residues. The V end lost 1 base, the J end lost 7 bases, and 19 bases lay between the germline ends. The CDR3 region has the DNA TGTGCCAGCAGTGAAGTCAGGACAGTCCCAGGAGGTGGCTACACCTTC. Its protein is CASSEVRTVPGGGYTF.

The chain employs TRBV24-1 and TRBJ2-3, with 8 nucleotides matching TRBD2. The CDR3 runs to 16 residues. CDR1 and CDR2 (germline): KGHDR, SFDVKD. The J segment lost 0 bases and the V segment lost 3 bases, leaving 4 bases of the junction unmatched. In DNA, the CDR3 is TGTGCCACCAGTGATCCTAGCGGGTATAGCACAGATACGCAGTATTTT. Amino acids: CATSDPSGYSTDTQYF.